Below, one T cell receptor beta chain is given with its context. This clonotype has at least ten counts. Its antigen is not yet known. No base quality information exists; no much larger clone differs at one position. The entry originates in a study of blood T cells in healthy people across ages (dated by TCRdb to between 2014 and 2016). Regarding the study in general: In model experiments, template switching captured about one uniquely barcoded TCR beta cDNA molecule for every two T cells. The study measured age-related changes in TCR beta repertoire diversity using deep sequencing normalized with unique cDNA molecular identifiers. The donors were divided into four age groups: young (average around 16 years), middle-aged (about 41), aged (around 59) and long-lived (roughly 82). The study analyzed two additional independent replicas of 1 million unique cDNA reads from the same blood draw for two donors, one aged 18 to 29 and one aged 80 or older. What the authors observed across the whole study: Because donor CMV infection status was unknown, age-related changes in expanded clonotypes were potentially confounded. Bulk unsorted PBMC profiling prevented conclusive comparison of naive and antigen-experienced compartments. As age increased, observed TCR beta diversity per million T cells dropped in a roughly linear way, and a significant reduction was already evident by age roughly 40. Observed TCR beta diversity correlated strongly with the percentage of naive T cells measured by flow cytometry. Estimates of total diversity based on one million sequenced T cells were considered lower bounds and underestimates. Compared with the aged group, more naive CD4+ T cells, fewer expanded clones and increased TCR diversity were shown by the long-lived group, suggesting age selection.

Systemically healthy Caucasian individuals from Russia, roughly 40 in total and aged roughly 6 to 95 years, were included as donors. Approximately 9.7 milliliters of peripheral blood were drawn from each donor into EDTA-treated Vacutainer tubes. PBMCs were isolated by Ficoll-Paque density-gradient centrifugation, with at least 6.5 million obtained per sample. Trizol reagent was used to extract total RNA from the PBMCs, yielding at least 5 micrograms per sample. Naive CD45RAhigh/CD27high T cell percentages were measured by flow cytometry on a PBMC aliquot from every donor. The library was obtained by 5' RACE. The run used an Illumina HiSeq 2500. A second PCR of about 6 to 11 cycles was performed with a sample-barcoded 5' primer and a J-beta primer mix. A template-switch 5' adaptor carrying 12 random nucleotides introduced a unique molecular identifier onto each TCR beta cDNA molecule. Each sample yielded at least 2.5 million CDR3-containing paired-end reads. First-strand cDNA was synthesized from all RNA with the Mint cDNA synthesis kit, primed by a TRBC-specific oligonucleotide. After uracil-DNA glycosylase treatment, a first 18-cycle PCR used universal primers M1SS and BC2_uni_R on all cDNA. The source study handled its data this way. For normalization, 1 million high-quality reads were randomly selected from each sample, with every read carrying a distinct molecular identifier. Reads with shared molecular identifiers were discarded instead of being binned into consensus sequences. MiTCR, set to a Q25 quality threshold and the strictest error-elimination algorithm, was used for CDR3 identification, clonotype clustering and error correction. Lower-bound total TCR beta diversity was estimated with a nonparametric unseen species model using Euler transformation. TCRdb handled the public reads itself, with Q25 trimming in fastp and clone calling in MiXCR, and kept productive beta chains. Duplicate CDR3 protein sequences are folded into a single record with the most common DNA and genes. What appears here as the V and J calls and clone size reflects TCRdb's work, not the paper's. A total of almost 550,000 distinct CDR3 sequences appear in this sample, about 24% of them only once. The leading ten clones occupy roughly 10% of the sample.

These same records also appear under a second study, on T cells of mothers and their children. From the second report: Nine systemically healthy Caucasian individuals, comprising three mothers and their six children, were included as donors. cDNA synthesis used all of the extracted RNA, with around 1.6 ug of RNA in each 15 ul reaction. In the second PCR, the M1S primer introduced both the sample barcodes and 2-4 random nucleotides. Each mother yielded over 9 million TCR beta CDR3 reads and each child 2.5 million to 3 million reads. TCR recombination output is similarly shaped by thymic selection in related and unrelated pairs, with a minor effect exerted by inherited differences. Related mother-child pairs always showed normalized repertoire overlap that was slightly higher than in unrelated mother-child pairs, though the difference was never significant. Persistent microchimeric T cell clones were not detected, at a sensitivity of approximately 98 clones per million clonotypes. The study used deep NGS to compare TCR beta repertoires of mothers and children, seeking features distinguishing related mother-child pairs from unrelated individuals. The mean age was about 40 +/- 4 years for the mothers and around 10 +/- 4 years for the children. Libraries were sequenced on Illumina HiSeq 2000 with 100+100 nt paired-end reads after adapter ligation with NEBNext reagents. Mother and child libraries were prepared a month apart and sequenced in separate runs to prevent cross-contamination. For each donor, between about 500,000 and 2,200,000 distinct TCR beta clonotypes were identified. Naive TCR beta clonotypes were estimated from low-frequency clonotypes matched to each donor's FACS-determined naive share, without sorting.

This clonotype was obtained from a boy between 10 and 17 years old in good health. The sample was blood.

The DNA sequence reads TGTGCCAGCAGCTTAAAGGGGCAAGAGACCCAGTACTTC. Translated, it reads CASSLKGQETQYF. Here the chain combines TRBV7-2 and TRBJ2-5; TRBD1 might be the D gene, on 5 matching bases. V was cut back by 2 bases and J by 2 bases, leaving a gap of 6 bases between them. From its cysteine to its phenylalanine, the CDR3 spans 13 amino acids. Only CDR3 DNA is held: 39 bases, read in frame from base 1. The germline V gene provides CDR1 SGHTA and CDR2 FQGNSA. The full variable domain, completed from the reference TRBV7-2 and TRBJ2-5 proteins outside the CDR3, reads GAGVSQSPSNKVTEKGKDVELRCDPISGHTALYWYRQSLGQGLEFLIYFQGNSAPDKSGLPSDRFSAERTGGSVSTLTIQRTQQEDSAVYLCASSLKGQETQYFGPGTRLLVL.